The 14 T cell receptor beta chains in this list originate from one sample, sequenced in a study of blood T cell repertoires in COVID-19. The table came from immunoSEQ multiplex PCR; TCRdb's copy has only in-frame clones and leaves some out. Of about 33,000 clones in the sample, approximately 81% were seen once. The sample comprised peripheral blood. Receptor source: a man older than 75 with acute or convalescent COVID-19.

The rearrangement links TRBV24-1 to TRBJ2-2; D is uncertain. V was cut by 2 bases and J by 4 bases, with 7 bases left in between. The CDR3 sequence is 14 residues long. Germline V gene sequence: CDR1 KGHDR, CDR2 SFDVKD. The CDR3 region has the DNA TGTGCCACCAGTGATTCCACTCCCACCGGGGAGCTGTTTTTT. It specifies CATSDSTPTGELFF.

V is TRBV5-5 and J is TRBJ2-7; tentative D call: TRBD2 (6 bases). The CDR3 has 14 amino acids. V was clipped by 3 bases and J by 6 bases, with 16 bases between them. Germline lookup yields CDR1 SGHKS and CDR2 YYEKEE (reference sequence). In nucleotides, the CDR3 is TGTGCCAGCAGCTCATCGATCGGGGGTAGCGAGCAGTACTTC. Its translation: CASSSSIGGSEQYF.

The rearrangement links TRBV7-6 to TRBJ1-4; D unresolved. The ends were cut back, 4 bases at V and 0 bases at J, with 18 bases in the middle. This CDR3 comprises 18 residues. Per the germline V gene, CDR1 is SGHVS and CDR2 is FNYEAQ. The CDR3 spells CASSSPEGGSATNEKLFF. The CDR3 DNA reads TGTGCCAGCAGCTCCCCCGAGGGCGGGTCCGCAACTAATGAAAAACTGTTTTTT.

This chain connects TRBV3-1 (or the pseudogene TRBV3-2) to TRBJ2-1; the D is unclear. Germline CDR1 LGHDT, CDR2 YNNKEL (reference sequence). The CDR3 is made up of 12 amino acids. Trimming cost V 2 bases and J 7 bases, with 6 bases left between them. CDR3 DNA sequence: TGTGCCAGCAGCCAAACGAGGAATGAGCAGTTCTTC. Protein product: CASSQTRNEQFF.

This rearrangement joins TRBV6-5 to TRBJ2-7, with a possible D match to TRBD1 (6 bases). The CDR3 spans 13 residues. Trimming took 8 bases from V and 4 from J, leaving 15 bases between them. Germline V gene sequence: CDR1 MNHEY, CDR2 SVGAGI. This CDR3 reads CASSRGRLYEQYF. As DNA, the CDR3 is TGTGCCAGCTCCAGGGGACGGCTATACGAGCAGTACTTC.

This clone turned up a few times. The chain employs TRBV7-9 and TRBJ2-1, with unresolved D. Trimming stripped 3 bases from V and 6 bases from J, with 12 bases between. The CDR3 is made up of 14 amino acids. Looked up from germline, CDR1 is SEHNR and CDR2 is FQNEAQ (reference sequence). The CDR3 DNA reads TGTGCCAGCAGCTTGGATCAGGCTGGCAATGAGCAGTTCTTC. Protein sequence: CASSLDQAGNEQFF.

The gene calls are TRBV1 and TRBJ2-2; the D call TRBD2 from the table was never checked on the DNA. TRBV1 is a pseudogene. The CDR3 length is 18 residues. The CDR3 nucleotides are TGCACCAGCAGCCAAGATAGTCCGGGGGGACCGAACACCGGGGAGCTGTTTTTT. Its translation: CTSSQDSPGGPNTGELFF.

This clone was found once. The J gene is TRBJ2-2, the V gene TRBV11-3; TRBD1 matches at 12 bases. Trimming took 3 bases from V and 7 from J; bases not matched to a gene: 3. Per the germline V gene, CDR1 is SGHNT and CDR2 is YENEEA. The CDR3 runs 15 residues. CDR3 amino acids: CASSLGQGAGGELFF. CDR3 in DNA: TGTGCCAGCAGCTTGGGACAGGGGGCGGGCGGGGAGCTGTTTTTT.

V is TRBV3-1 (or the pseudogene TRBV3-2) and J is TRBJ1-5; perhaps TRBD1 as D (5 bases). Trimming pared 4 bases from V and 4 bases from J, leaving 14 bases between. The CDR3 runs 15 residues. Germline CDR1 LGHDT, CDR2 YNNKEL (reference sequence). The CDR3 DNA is TGTGCCAGCAGCCCCCTTTGGGGCCCGAATCAGCCCCAGCATTTT. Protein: CASSPLWGPNQPQHF.

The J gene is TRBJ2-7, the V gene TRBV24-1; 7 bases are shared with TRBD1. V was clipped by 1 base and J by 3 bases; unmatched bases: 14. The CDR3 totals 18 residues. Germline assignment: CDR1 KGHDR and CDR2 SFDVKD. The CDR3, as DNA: TGTGCCACCAGTGATTTTAAGGGCCGGGACAGTGAAAACTACGAGCAGTACTTC. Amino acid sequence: CATSDFKGRDSENYEQYF.

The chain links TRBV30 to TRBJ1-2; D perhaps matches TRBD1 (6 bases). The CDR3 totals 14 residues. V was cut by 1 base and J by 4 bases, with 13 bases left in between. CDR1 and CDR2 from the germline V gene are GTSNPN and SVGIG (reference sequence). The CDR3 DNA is TGTGCCTGGAGTGGCGCAGGGGTTCGCTATGGCTACACCTTC. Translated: CAWSGAGVRYGYTF.

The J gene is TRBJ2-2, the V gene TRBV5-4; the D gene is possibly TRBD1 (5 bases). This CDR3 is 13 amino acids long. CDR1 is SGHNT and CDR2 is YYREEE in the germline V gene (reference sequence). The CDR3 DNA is TGTGGCATATATGGGGCGGAGACCGGGGAGCTGTTTTTT. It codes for CGIYGAETGELFF. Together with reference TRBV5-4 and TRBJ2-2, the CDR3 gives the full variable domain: ETGVTQSPTHLIKTRGQQVTLRCSSQSGHNTVSWYQQALGQGPQFIFQYYREEENGRGNFPPRFSGLQFPNYSSELNVNALELDDSALYLCGIYGAETGELFFGEGSRLTVL.

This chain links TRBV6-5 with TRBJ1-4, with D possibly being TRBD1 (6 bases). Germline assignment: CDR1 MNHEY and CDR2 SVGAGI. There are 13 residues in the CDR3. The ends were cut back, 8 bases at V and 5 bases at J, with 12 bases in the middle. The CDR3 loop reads CASGGGANEKLFF. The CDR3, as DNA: TGTGCCAGCGGAGGGGGGGCGAATGAAAAACTGTTTTTT.

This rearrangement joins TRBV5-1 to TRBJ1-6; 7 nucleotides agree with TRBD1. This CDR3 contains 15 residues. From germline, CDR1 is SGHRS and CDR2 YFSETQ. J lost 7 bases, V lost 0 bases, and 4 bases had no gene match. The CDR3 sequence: CASSLEQGRNSPLHF. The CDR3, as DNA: TGCGCCAGCAGCTTGGAACAGGGGAGGAATTCACCCCTCCACTTT. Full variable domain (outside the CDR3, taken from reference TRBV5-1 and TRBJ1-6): KAGVTQTPRYLIKTRGQQVTLSCSPISGHRSVSWYQQTPGQGLQFLFEYFSETQRNKGNFPGRFSGRQFSNSRSEMNVSTLELGDSALYLCASSLEQGRNSPLHFGNGTRLTVT.